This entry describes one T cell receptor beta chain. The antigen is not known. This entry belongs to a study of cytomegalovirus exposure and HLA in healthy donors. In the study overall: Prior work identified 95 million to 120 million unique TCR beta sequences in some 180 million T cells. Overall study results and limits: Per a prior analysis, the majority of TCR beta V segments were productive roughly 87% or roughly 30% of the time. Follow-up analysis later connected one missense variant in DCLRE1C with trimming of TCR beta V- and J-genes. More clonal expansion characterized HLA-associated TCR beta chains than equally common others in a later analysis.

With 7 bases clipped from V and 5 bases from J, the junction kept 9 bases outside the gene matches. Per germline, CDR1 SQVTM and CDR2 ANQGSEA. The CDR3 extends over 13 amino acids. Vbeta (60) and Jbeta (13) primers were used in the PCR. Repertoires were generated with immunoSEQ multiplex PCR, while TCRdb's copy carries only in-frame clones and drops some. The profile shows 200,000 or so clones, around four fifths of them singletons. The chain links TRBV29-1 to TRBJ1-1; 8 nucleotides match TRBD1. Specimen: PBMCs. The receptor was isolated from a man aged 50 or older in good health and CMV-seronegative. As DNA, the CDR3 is TGCAGCGCTAGGACAGGGAGATCAACTGAAGCTTTCTTT. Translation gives CSARTGRSTEAFF.